The T cell receptor (beta chain) under discussion was sequenced for a study of blood T cell repertoires in COVID-19. For the study at large: The samples span acute and convalescent COVID-19 from the United States, Italy and Spain.

Sequencing was performed with immunoSEQ multiplex PCR; in TCRdb, only in-frame clones are kept and a portion is missing. Among about 180,000 clones, around 85% were seen once, and the ten largest hold 5.6%. Germline lookup yields CDR1 SNHLY and CDR2 FYNNEI. The CDR3 extends over 12 amino acids. V was cut by 5 bases and J by 6 bases, with 11 bases left in between. This TCR derives from a woman aged 40 to 50 with acute COVID-19. This chain uses TRBV2 with TRBJ2-7; D is perhaps TRBD1 (5 bases). Sequencing input: PBMCs or T cells enriched from blood (not recorded which). Here the CDR3 reads CASSFLRGEQYF. The CDR3 bases are TGTGCCAGCAGTTTCCTTAGGGGCGAGCAGTACTTC.